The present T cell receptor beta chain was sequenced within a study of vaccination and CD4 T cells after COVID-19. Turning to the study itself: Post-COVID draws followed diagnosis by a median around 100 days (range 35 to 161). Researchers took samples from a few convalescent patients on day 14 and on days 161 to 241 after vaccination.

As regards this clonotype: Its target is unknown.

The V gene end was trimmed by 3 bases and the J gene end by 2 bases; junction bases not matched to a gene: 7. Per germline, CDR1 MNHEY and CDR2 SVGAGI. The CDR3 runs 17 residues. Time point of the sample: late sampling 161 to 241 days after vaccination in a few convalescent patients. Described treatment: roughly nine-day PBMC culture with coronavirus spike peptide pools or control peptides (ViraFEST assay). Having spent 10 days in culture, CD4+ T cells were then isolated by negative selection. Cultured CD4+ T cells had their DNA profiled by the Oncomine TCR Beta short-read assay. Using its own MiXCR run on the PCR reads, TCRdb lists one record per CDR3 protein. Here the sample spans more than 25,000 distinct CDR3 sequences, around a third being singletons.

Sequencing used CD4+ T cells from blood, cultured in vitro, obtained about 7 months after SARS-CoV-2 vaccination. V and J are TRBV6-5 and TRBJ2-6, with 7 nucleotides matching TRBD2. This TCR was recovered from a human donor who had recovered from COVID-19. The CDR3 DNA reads TGTGCCAGCAGTTATTCGGTACTAGCGCCTGGGGCCAACGTCCTGACTTTC. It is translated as CASSYSVLAPGANVLTF.